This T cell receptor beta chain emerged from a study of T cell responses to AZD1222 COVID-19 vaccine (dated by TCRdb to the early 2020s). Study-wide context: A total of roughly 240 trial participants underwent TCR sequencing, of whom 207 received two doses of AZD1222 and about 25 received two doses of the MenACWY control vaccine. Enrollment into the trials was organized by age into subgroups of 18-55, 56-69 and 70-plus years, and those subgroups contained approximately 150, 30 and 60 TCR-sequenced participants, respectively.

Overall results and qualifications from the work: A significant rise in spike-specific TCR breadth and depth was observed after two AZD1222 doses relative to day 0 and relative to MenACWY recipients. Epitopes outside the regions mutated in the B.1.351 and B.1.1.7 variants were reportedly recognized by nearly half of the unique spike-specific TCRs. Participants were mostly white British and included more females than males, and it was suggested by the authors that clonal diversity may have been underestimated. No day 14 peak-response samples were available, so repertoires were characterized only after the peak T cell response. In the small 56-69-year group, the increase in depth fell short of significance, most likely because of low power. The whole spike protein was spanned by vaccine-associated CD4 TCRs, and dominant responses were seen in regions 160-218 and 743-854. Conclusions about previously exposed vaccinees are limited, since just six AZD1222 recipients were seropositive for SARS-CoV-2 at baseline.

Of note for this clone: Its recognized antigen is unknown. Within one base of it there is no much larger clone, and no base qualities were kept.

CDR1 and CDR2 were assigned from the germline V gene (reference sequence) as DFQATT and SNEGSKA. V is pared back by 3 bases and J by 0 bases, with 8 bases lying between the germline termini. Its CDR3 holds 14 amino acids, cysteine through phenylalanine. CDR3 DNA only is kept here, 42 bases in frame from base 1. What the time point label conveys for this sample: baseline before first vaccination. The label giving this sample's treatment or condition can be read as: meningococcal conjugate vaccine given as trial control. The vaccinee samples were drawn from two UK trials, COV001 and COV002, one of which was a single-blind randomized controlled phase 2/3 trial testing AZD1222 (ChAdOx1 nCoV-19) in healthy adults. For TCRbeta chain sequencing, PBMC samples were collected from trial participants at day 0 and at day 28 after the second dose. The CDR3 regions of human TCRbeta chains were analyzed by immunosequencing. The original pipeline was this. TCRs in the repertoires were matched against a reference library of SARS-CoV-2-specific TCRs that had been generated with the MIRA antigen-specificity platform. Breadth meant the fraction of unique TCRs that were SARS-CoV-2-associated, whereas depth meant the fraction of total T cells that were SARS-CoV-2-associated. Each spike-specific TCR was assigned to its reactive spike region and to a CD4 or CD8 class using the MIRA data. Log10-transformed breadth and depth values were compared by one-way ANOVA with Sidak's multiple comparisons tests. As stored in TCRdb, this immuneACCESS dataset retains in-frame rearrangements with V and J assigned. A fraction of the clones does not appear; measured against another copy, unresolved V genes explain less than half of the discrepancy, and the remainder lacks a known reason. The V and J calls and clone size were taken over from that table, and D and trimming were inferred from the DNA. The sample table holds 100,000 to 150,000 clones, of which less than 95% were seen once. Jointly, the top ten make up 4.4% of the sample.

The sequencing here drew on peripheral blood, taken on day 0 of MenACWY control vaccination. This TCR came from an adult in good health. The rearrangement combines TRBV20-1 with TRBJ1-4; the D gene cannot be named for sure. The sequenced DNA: TGCAGTGCTAGTCTAGCCGCAACTAATGAAAAACTGTTTTTT. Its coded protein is CSASLAATNEKLFF.